These T cell receptor beta chains were read from a single sample in a study of Ad26.COV2.S vaccination and SARS-CoV-2 variants. Some clones are missing from TCRdb's copy, which holds only in-frame ones; the method was immunoSEQ multiplex PCR. The table shows approximately 410,000 clones, with over 75% occurring only once. The source was peripheral blood, collected in a trial of Ad26.COV2.S vaccine versus placebo. These receptors all stem from a person between 18 and 59 years old who received the Ad26.COV2.S COVID-19 vaccine or a placebo. The CDR3 runs from the conserved cysteine through the conserved F or W. The D gene is left open where the match is weak. Size is stated for part of the rows, as once, few or many counts, or as a class when the clone is expanded.

j_call d_call clone_size v_call cdr3_nt cdr3_aa
TRBJ2-3 . . TRBV11-3 TGTGCCAGCAGCACCGGGCAGAGCACAGATACGCAGTATTTT CASSTGQSTDTQYF
TRBJ1-2 TRBD1 . TRBV7-9 TGTGCCAGCAGCCCGGACAGGGTATACGGCTACACCTTC CASSPDRVYGYTF
TRBJ1-2 . . TRBV7-8 TGTGCCAGCAGCTTAGGTTTAACAGACAATTATGGCTACACCTTC CASSLGLTDNYGYTF
TRBJ2-5 . . TRBV27 TGTGCCAGCTATATGGGAGAACAAGAGACCCAGTACTTC CASYMGEQETQYF
TRBJ2-3 TRBD2 . TRBV9 TGTGCCAGCAGCGTAGTGGGAGGGTTGACAGATACGCAGTATTTT CASSVVGGLTDTQYF
TRBJ1-1 . . TRBV7-2 TGTGCCAGCAGCTCGAGCCTGAACACTGAAGCTTTCTTT CASSSSLNTEAFF
TRBJ2-7 TRBD1 . TRBV28 TGTGCCAGCAGTCACCAGGGGGTACGCTACGAGCAGTACTTC CASSHQGVRYEQYF
TRBJ1-4 . . TRBV30 TGTGCCTGGAGTGAGCTTTTTGGGCGTCACAATGAAAAACTGTTTTTT CAWSELFGRHNEKLFF
TRBJ2-1 . . TRBV5-1 TGCGCCAGCAGCTTCGGACTGGGGAATGAGCAGTTCTTC CASSFGLGNEQFF
TRBJ2-2 TRBD2 . TRBV4-3 TGCGCCAGCAGCCAAGATATGAGAAGCGGGGGGTCCACCGGGGAGCTGTTTTTT CASSQDMRSGGSTGELFF
TRBJ2-3 . . TRBV11-1 TGTGCCAGCAGCTTTGCCCGGGGGTACTCAGATACGCAGTATTTT CASSFARGYSDTQYF
TRBJ2-5 TRBD1 . TRBV6-5 TGTGCCAGCAGTCGACAGGGACAAGGAGAGACCCAGTACTTC CASSRQGQGETQYF
TRBJ1-2 . . TRBV7-2 TGTGCCAGCAGCTCCGACCCCCGGGTATCCCTTTTCTATGGCTACACCTTC CASSSDPRVSLFYGYTF
TRBJ2-5 TRBD1 . TRBV2 TGTGCCAGCACCCGGGACAGTGAAGAGACCCAGTACTTC CASTRDSEETQYF
TRBJ1-2 . . TRBV7-2 TGTGCCAGCAGCTTAGGTCCAGGCCAGACTAACTATGGCTACACCTTC CASSLGPGQTNYGYTF
TRBJ2-2 TRBD1 . TRBV10-3 TGTGCCATCAGTGAGTCGGCAATAAGGGGGCAGGCCGGGGAGCTGTTTTTT CAISESAIRGQAGELFF
TRBJ2-2 . few TRBV6-4 TGTGCCAGCAGTGACTCGTCAGGGTCCGGGGAGCTGTTTTTT CASSDSSGSGELFF
TRBJ1-1 TRBD1 . TRBV28 TGTGCCAGCAGTTTGACAGGGGCGATGAACACTGAAGCTTTCTTT CASSLTGAMNTEAFF
TRBJ1-2 . . TRBV30 TGTGCCTGGAGTGTACGAGCTATCAGCACCTATGGCTACACCTTC CAWSVRAISTYGYTF
TRBJ1-6 . few TRBV7-8 TGTGCCAGCAGCTTAGCGCTCGGGGTATCAGGGTCACCCCTCCACTTT CASSLALGVSGSPLHF
TRBJ2-1 TRBD1 . TRBV9 TGTGCCAGCAGCGTAGAGGGACAGGGCTCCGTAAATGGTTACAATGAGCAGTTCTTC CASSVEGQGSVNGYNEQFF
TRBJ2-7 TRBD1 . TRBV19 TGTGCCAGTAGCCAGACAGGGTACGAGCAGTACTTC CASSQTGYEQYF
TRBJ1-3 . . TRBV7-2 TGTGCCAGCAGCCCCTTCTCAGGGGAGGGTGGAAACACCATATATTTT CASSPFSGEGGNTIYF
TRBJ1-1 TRBD1 . TRBV29-1 TGCAGCGACAGGACAGGAGGAACTGAAGCTTTCTTT CSDRTGGTEAFF
TRBJ2-5 TRBD2 . TRBV25-1 TGTGCCAGCAGTGAAGGACTAGCGGGTGTGGAGACCCAGTACTTC CASSEGLAGVETQYF
TRBJ2-1 TRBD1 . TRBV9 TGTGCCAGCAGCCCGACAGGGGAATCCTACAATGAGCAGTTCTTC CASSPTGESYNEQFF
TRBJ1-1 . . TRBV4-3 TGCGCCAGCAGCCAAGCTGAAGGCGACACTGAAGCTTTCTTT CASSQAEGDTEAFF
TRBJ2-2 TRBD1 once TRBV5-8 TGTGCCAGCACCCCCTTGCGGACAGGGGGTATAGGGGAGCTGTTTTTT CASTPLRTGGIGELFF
TRBJ2-7 TRBD1 . TRBV10-3 TGTGCCGCGGGACCGGGACAGGGACCCGCGTTAGGCTTC CAAGPGQGPALGF
TRBJ2-1 TRBD2 . TRBV7-3 TGTGCCAGCAGCCCGCAGGGGACTAGCGTCGGGAATGAGCAGTTCTTC CASSPQGTSVGNEQFF
TRBJ2-2 . . TRBV10-3 TGTGCCATCAGTGAGGGGTTGGGGGAGCTGTTTTTT CAISEGLGELFF
TRBJ1-1 TRBD1 . TRBV7-3 TGTGCCAGCAGCCCCCAGACAGGGAGGTCTATCACTGAAGCTTTCTTT CASSPQTGRSITEAFF
TRBJ2-3 TRBD2 once TRBV11-2 TGTGCCAGCAGGCTAGCGGGGGGGAGCACAGATACGCAGTATTTT CASRLAGGSTDTQYF
TRBJ1-2 TRBD1 . TRBV6-5 TGTGCCAGCTTTGACAGGGGGGATGGCTACACCTTC CASFDRGDGYTF
TRBJ1-5 . . TRBV30 TGTGCCTGGAGCTTAGGGGTGGAGCAGCCCCAGCATTTT CAWSLGVEQPQHF
TRBJ1-6 TRBD1 . TRBV6-5 TGTGCCAGCAGTCGACAGGGATATAATTCACCCCTCCACTTT CASSRQGYNSPLHF
TRBJ2-7 . . TRBV5-1 TGCGCCAGCAGCTTGGACAGTATCTACGAGCAGTACTTC CASSLDSIYEQYF
TRBJ1-1 TRBD1 . TRBV5-6 TGTGCCAGCAGCCCCACCAGGACAGGGAGGAACACTGAAGCTTTCTTT CASSPTRTGRNTEAFF
TRBJ2-4 TRBD2 . TRBV4-1 TGCGCCAGCAGCCAAGTGGGACTAGCAATAAACATTCAGTACTTC CASSQVGLAINIQYF
TRBJ1-3 . . TRBV4-2 TGTGCCAGCAGCCAAGCCAACACAGACCCCATATATTTT CASSQANTDPIYF
TRBJ2-7 . . TRBV28 TGTGCCAGCAATCGAGCAGGAAACCTATACGAGCAGTACTTC CASNRAGNLYEQYF
TRBJ2-2 TRBD1 few TRBV3-1/TRBV3-2 TGTGCCAGCAGCCACCCCGGGGACAGGGGGACCGGGGAGCTGTTTTTT CASSHPGDRGTGELFF
TRBJ1-6 . . TRBV13 TGTGCCAGCAGCTTAGGGACTTCCTATAATTCACCCCTCCACTTT CASSLGTSYNSPLHF
TRBJ2-7 . . TRBV12-3/TRBV12-4 TGTGCCAGCAGTGGGGGGTACGAGCAGTACTTC CASSGGYEQYF
TRBJ2-3 . . TRBV28 TGTGCCACTTCGGACCTCACAGATACGCAGTATTTT CATSDLTDTQYF
TRBJ2-7 . few TRBV11-2 TGTGCCAGCAGCTTCGGGCAGGGAAGGGGCGAGCAGTACTTC CASSFGQGRGEQYF
TRBJ1-6 . . TRBV7-2 TGTGCCAGCAGCTTAGAGGGCAGTTCACCCCTCCACTTT CASSLEGSSPLHF
TRBJ2-3 . once TRBV4-1 TGCGCCAGCAGCCAAGAAGGGCGGGGTCGCACAGATACGCAGTATTTT CASSQEGRGRTDTQYF
TRBJ1-6 . few TRBV7-8 TGTGCCAGCAGCTTAGCGCTAGCTTCACCCCTCCACTTT CASSLALASPLHF
TRBJ2-1 . . TRBV7-9 TGTGCCAGCAGCTTCGGGTCCTCTAGGCCTTACAATGAGCAGTTCTTC CASSFGSSRPYNEQFF
TRBJ1-1 . . TRBV5-1 TGCGCCAGCAGCTTGGTTTATATTTCAAATGAGAACACTGAAGCTTTCTTT CASSLVYISNENTEAFF
TRBJ2-3 . . TRBV9 TGTGCCAGCAGCGTAGGAGGGTTCCGGCCCGATACGCAGTATTTT CASSVGGFRPDTQYF
TRBJ2-4 TRBD2 . TRBV6-5 TGTGCCAGCAGTCGAACTAGCGGGGGCGGAAGTAGGGTGCACTTC CASSRTSGGGSRVHF
TRBJ1-1 . once TRBV6-5 TGTGCCAGCAGTTACTCGTCCGAAACTGAAGCTTTCTTT CASSYSSETEAFF
TRBJ2-7 . . TRBV2 TGTGCCAGCAGGGGGCTCTCCTCCTACGAGCAGTACTTC CASRGLSSYEQYF
TRBJ2-3 . . TRBV7-6 TGTGCCAGCAGCTTAGCCTTAGCGGCCCCAGATACGCAGTATTTT CASSLALAAPDTQYF
TRBJ2-7 . . TRBV7-9 TGTGCCAGCAGCCCGGACGGACGAGGATACGAGCAGTACTTC CASSPDGRGYEQYF
TRBJ1-3 . . TRBV19 TGTGCCAGCACAATCGTCCCAGGATCCAGCTCTGGAAACACCATATATTTT CASTIVPGSSSGNTIYF
TRBJ2-3 . . TRBV24-1 TGTGCCACCATGGAGGGGGGGGGCCCAGATACGCAGTATTTT CATMEGGGPDTQYF